A single sample gave rise to the 10 T cell receptor beta chains below, sequenced in a study of blood T cell repertoires in COVID-19. TCRdb's copy holds only in-frame clones and misses some; the assay was immunoSEQ multiplex PCR. The data hold 130,000 to 150,000 clones, with roughly 82% observed a single time. The sequenced material came from peripheral blood. Receptors originate from a man older than 75 with acute or convalescent COVID-19.

The chain couples TRBV28 to TRBJ1-2; unclear D gene. The CDR3 consists of 12 residues. Trimming shortened V by 3 bases and J by 8 bases, and 10 bases separated the two germline ends. The germline V gene has CDR1 MDHEN and CDR2 SYDVKM. The CDR3 DNA follows: TGTGCCAGCAGTTTTCGAGCGGGAGGCTACACCTTC. Translated: CASSFRAGGYTF.

The chain has TRBV5-1 and TRBJ2-1, with 9 bases lining up with TRBD2. CDR1 is SGHRS, CDR2 YFSETQ, per germline. This CDR3 region has 14 residues. The junction had 1 base not matched to a gene; V was cut back by 2 bases and J by 4 bases. This chain's CDR3 is CASSLSGGYNEQFF. CDR3 bases: TGCGCCAGCAGCTTAAGCGGGGGGTACAATGAGCAGTTCTTC.

This clone was seen only a few times. V and J are TRBV6-6 and TRBJ1-2; D may be TRBD1 (6 bases). The CDR3 is 13 residues long. Deletions cut 5 bases from V and 8 bases from J, with 15 bases between. Germline CDR1 reads MNHNY; CDR2 reads SVGAGI (reference sequence). This CDR3 reads CASSLQGAGGYTF. CDR3 coding DNA: TGTGCCAGCAGTCTACAGGGCGCCGGGGGCTACACCTTC.

This sequence joins TRBV5-1 and TRBJ1-3; possibly TRBD1 for D (5 bases). The CDR3 is 15 amino acids. V lost 1 base and J 3 bases, leaving 11 bases between the germline ends. CDR1 and CDR2 (germline): SGHRS, YFSETQ. CDR3 DNA sequence: TGCGCCAGCAGCTTGTCGGGGGTGGTTGGAAACACCATATATTTT. This sequence encodes CASSLSGVVGNTIYF. Based on the CDR3 plus reference TRBV5-1 and TRBJ1-3, the full variable domain is KAGVTQTPRYLIKTRGQQVTLSCSPISGHRSVSWYQQTPGQGLQFLFEYFSETQRNKGNFPGRFSGRQFSNSRSEMNVSTLELGDSALYLCASSLSGVVGNTIYFGEGSWLTVV.

J is TRBJ2-6 and V is TRBV10-3; D is perhaps TRBD1 (5 bases). CDR1 and CDR2 (germline): ENHRY, SYGVKD. This CDR3 spans 16 amino acids. The V end lost 6 bases, the J end lost 0 bases, and 12 bases lay between the germline ends. As DNA, the CDR3 is TGTGCCATCAGGGGGAAAAGGGGCTCTGGGGCCAACGTCCTGACTTTC. Translating it yields CAIRGKRGSGANVLTF.

A few counts support this clone. The chain carries TRBV18 and TRBJ2-2; tentative D call: TRBD2 (6 bases). Germline lookup yields CDR1 KGHSH and CDR2 LQKENI. V lost 6 bases to trimming and J lost 0 bases, with 11 bases between them. The CDR3 runs to 15 residues. The CDR3 region has the DNA TGTGCCAGCTCGTATCGGGACTCGAACACCGGGGAGCTGTTTTTT. This sequence encodes CASSYRDSNTGELFF. Full variable domain (rest looked up from reference TRBV18 and TRBJ2-2): NAGVMQNPRHLVRRRGQEARLRCSPMKGHSHVYWYRQLPEEGLKFMVYLQKENIIDESGMPKERFSAEFPKEGPSILRIQQVVRGDSAAYFCASSYRDSNTGELFFGEGSRLTVL.

CDR3 region: CAWKVGPGSTDTQYF. CDR3 sequence (DNA): TGTGCCTGGAAAGTAGGGCCAGGGAGCACAGATACGCAGTATTTT. V and J are TRBV30 and TRBJ2-3, with D possibly TRBD1 on 5 matching bases. V lost 4 bases and J lost 0, with 14 bases in between. Germline values: CDR1 GTSNPN, CDR2 SVGIG (reference sequence). This CDR3 has 15 amino acids.

The rearrangement joins TRBV6-5 to TRBJ2-5; TRBD1 might be the D (5 bases). Trimming pared 4 bases from V and 7 bases from J, leaving 10 bases between. Germline-derived CDR1 and CDR2 are MNHEY and SVGAGI. The CDR3 has 12 residues. CDR3 region: CASSSGSRTQYF. CDR3 nucleotide sequence: TGTGCCAGCAGTTCAGGGTCTCGGACCCAGTACTTC.

The chain is built from TRBV12-3 or TRBV12-4 and TRBJ1-1; D is uncertain. V was shortened by 5 bases and J by 7 bases, with 8 bases between the two germline ends. This CDR3 has 11 amino acids. The CDR3 loop reads CASSPWSEAFF. CDR3 nucleotides: TGTGCCAGCAGTCCTTGGAGTGAAGCTTTCTTT.

This chain joins TRBV7-2 and TRBJ2-5; weak D call: TRBD2 (5 bases). Deletions cut 0 bases from V and 0 bases from J, with 8 bases between. CDR1 and CDR2 from the germline V gene are SGHTA and FQGNSA. The CDR3 is made up of 15 amino acids. CDR3 sequence (DNA): TGTGCCAGCAGCTTAGCGGTGCGGGACCAAGAGACCCAGTACTTC. It specifies CASSLAVRDQETQYF.